This TCR beta chain was recorded in a study of blood T cell repertoires in COVID-19. For the study at large: Sources were T cells, B-cell-depleted T cells, or PBMCs; the material itself was cDNA or gDNA.

Some clones are missing from TCRdb's copy, which holds only in-frame ones; the method was immunoSEQ multiplex PCR. The data hold fewer than 150,000 clones, with nearly 90% observed a single time. The CDR3 loop spans 13 amino acids. The germline CDR1 and CDR2 sequences are MDHEN and SYDVKM. Between the trimmed V and J ends, which lost 7 bases and 7 bases, there was a span of 16 bases. The rearrangement uses TRBV28 and TRBJ2-5; D is unclear. The sequenced sample was peripheral blood. The receptor's source is a woman in her 70s who had recovered from COVID-19. This chain's CDR3 is CASNPGSPGTQYF. The CDR3 coding sequence is TGTGCCAGCAACCCCGGGTCTCCGGGGACCCAGTACTTC.